This TCR beta chain was sequenced during a study of blood T cells in healthy people across ages. From germline, CDR1 is SGHVS and CDR2 FQNEAQ. The CDR3 totals 15 residues. With regard to this clonotype: One end of the junction fails to match germline, which may point to a read error.

Each sample yielded at least 6 million isolated PBMCs. Next came a second PCR, run for roughly 6 to 11 cycles, which used a sample-barcoded 5' primer along with a J-beta primer mix. One entry per CDR3 protein, called by TCRdb with MiXCR from the 5' RACE reads. The table has roughly 2 million distinct CDR3 sequences, 40% to 55% seen once. Material: blood. The rearrangement links TRBV7-8 to TRBJ2-5; D possibly uses TRBD1 or TRBD2 (6 bases each). The sequence derives from a woman between 40 and 55 years old in good health. In nucleotides, the CDR3 is TGTGCCAGCAGCTTAGGTGGGGGGCCCCACAATGAGCAGTACTTT. Amino acids: CASSLGGGPHNEQYF.